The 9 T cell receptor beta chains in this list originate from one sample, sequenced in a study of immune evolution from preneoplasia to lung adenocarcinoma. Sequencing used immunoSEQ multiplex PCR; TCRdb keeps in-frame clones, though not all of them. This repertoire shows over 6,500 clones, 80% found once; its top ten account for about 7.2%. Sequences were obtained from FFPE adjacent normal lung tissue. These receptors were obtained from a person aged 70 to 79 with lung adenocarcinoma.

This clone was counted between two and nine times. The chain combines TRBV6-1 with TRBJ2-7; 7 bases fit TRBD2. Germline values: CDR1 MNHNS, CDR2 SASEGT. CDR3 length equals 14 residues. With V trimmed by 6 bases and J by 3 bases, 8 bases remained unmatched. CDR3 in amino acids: CASSPFRGSYEQYF. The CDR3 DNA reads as TGTGCCAGCAGCCCATTTCGCGGGAGCTACGAGCAGTACTTC.

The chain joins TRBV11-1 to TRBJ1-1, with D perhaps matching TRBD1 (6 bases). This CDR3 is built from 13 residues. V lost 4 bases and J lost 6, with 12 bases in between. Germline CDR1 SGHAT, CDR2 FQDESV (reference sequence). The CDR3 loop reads CASSSYRVSEAFF. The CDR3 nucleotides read TGTGCCAGCAGCTCTTACAGGGTATCTGAAGCTTTCTTT. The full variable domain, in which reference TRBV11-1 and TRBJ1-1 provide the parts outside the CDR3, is EAEVAQSPRYKITEKSQAVAFWCDPISGHATLYWYRQILGQGPELLVQFQDESVVDDSQLPKDRFSAERLKGVDSTLKIQPAELGDSAMYLCASSSYRVSEAFFGQGTRLTVV.

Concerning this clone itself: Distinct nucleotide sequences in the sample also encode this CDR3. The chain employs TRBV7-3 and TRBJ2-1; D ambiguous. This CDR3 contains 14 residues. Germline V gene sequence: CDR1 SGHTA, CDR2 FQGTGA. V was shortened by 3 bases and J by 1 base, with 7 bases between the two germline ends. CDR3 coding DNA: TGTGCCAGCAGCTTTGGGCAGTCCTACAATGAGCAGTTCTTC. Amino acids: CASSFGQSYNEQFF. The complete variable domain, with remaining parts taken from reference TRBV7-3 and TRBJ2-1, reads GAGVSQTPSNKVTEKGKYVELRCDPISGHTALYWYRQSLGQGPEFLIYFQGTGAADDSGLPNDRFFAVRPEGSVSTLKIQRTERGDSAVYLCASSFGQSYNEQFFGPGTRLTVL.

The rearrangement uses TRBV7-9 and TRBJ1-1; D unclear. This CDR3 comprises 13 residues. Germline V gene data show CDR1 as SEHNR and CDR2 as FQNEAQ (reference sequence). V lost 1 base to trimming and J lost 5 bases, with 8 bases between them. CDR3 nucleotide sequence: TGTGCCAGCAGCTTAGAACCCCAGACTGAAGCTTTCTTT. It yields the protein CASSLEPQTEAFF.

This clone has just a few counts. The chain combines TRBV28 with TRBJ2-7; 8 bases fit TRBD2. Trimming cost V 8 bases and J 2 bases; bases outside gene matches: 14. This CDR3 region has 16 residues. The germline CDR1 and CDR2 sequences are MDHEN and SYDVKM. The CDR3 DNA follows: TGTGCCAGCTACGCACGATCCGGGACTAGACCCTACGAGCAGTACTTC. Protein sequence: CASYARSGTRPYEQYF.

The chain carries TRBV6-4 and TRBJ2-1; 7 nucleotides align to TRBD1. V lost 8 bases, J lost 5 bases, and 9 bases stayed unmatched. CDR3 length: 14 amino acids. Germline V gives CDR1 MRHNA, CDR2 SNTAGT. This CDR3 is CASRATGPDNEQFF. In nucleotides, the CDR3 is TGTGCCAGCCGCGCGACAGGGCCGGACAATGAGCAGTTCTTC.

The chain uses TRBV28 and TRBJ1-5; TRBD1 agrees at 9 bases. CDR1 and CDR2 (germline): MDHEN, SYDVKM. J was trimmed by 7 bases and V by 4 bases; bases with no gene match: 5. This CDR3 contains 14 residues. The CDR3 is CASSSTGGIQPQHF. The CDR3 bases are TGTGCCAGCAGTTCCACAGGGGGCATACAGCCCCAGCATTTT.

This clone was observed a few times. The CDR3 region is CASSQEVSRANVLTF. For the CDR3, the DNA is TGCGCCAGCAGCCAGGAAGTTTCTAGGGCCAACGTCCTGACTTTC. The V and J genes are TRBV4-1 and TRBJ2-6; D not certain. With 3 bases removed from V and 5 bases from J, the gap between germline ends came to 11 bases. This CDR3 region has 15 residues. CDR1 is MGHRA and CDR2 is YSYEKL in the germline V gene.

CDR3 sequence reads: CASSFSAGSNYEQYF. The CDR3 DNA follows: TGTGCCAGCAGCTTTTCCGCAGGGTCCAACTACGAGCAGTACTTC. The V gene is TRBV7-2, the J gene TRBJ2-7, with a weak D call TRBD1 (5 bases). Trimming stripped 3 bases from V and 3 bases from J, with 15 bases between. The germline CDR1 and CDR2 sequences are SGHTA and FQGNSA. The CDR3 loop spans 15 amino acids.